The 9 T cell receptor beta chains given below trace back to one sample, sequenced in a study of radiotherapy plus CTLA-4 blockade in lung cancer. Sequencing used immunoSEQ multiplex PCR; TCRdb keeps in-frame clones, though not all of them. The sample contains about 51,000 clones, around 79% of which appear only once. Source: peripheral blood, taken from a patient treated with radiotherapy plus ipilimumab. The receptors were sampled from a human donor with non-small cell lung cancer who had a complete response to radiotherapy plus ipilimumab.

The chain combines TRBV9 with TRBJ1-5; D gene ambiguous. Germline V gives CDR1 SGDLS, CDR2 YYNGEE. The CDR3 contains 15 residues. Trimming removed 0 bases at V and 7 bases at J, with 14 bases between. The CDR3, as DNA: TGTGCCAGCAGCGTAGACCCGAACCGGGAACAGCCCCAGCATTTT. This sequence encodes CASSVDPNREQPQHF.

J is TRBJ1-3 and V is TRBV18; D not certain. The CDR3 covers 14 residues. V lost 3 bases and J lost 4, with 10 bases in between. Germline values: CDR1 KGHSH, CDR2 LQKENI. CDR3: CASSPTVTGNTIYF. CDR3 DNA: TGTGCCAGCTCACCTACAGTCACCGGAAACACCATATATTTT.

In this sample, this clone turned up a few times. The chain joins TRBV1 to TRBJ1-1. TRBV1 constitutes a pseudogene. The CDR3 extends over 13 amino acids. CDR3 amino acids: CTSSPVPFGEAFF. CDR3 sequence (DNA): TGCACCAGCAGCCCCGTCCCCTTCGGTGAAGCTTTCTTT.

The V and J genes are TRBV14 and TRBJ2-5, with 9 bases aligning to TRBD2. This CDR3 is built from 16 residues. Trimming cost V 1 base and J 5 bases; bases outside gene matches: 8. The germline CDR1 and CDR2 sequences are SGHDN and FVKESK. The CDR3 nucleotides are TGTGCCAGCAGCCAAGGAGATCGGAGCGGGAGGGAGACCCAGTACTTC. The encoded protein is CASSQGDRSGRETQYF.

This clone has just one count. Its ends do not fully match the called genes, so a read error is possible. The chain carries TRBV7-7 and TRBJ2-2; 10 bases map to TRBD1. CDR1 and CDR2 (germline): SSHAT, FNYEAQ (reference sequence). The CDR3 is 15 residues long. The CDR3 reads CASSRTGGITGELFF. The CDR3 DNA is TGTGCTAGCAGTCGGACAGGGGGTATCACCGGGGAGCTGTTTTTT.

The gene calls are TRBV5-1 and TRBJ1-5; tentative D call: TRBD1 (5 bases). The germline gives CDR1 SGHRS, CDR2 YFSETQ. This CDR3 region has 15 residues. Trimming removed 4 bases at V and 2 bases at J, with 13 bases between. The CDR3 DNA follows: TGCGCCAGCAGCCCCTACGGGGGTGGCAATCAGCCCCAGCATTTT. Translated: CASSPYGGGNQPQHF.

The chain couples TRBV15 to TRBJ2-1; D perhaps matches TRBD2 (5 bases). Germline V gives CDR1 LNHNV, CDR2 YYDKDF (reference sequence). This CDR3 has 14 residues. Trimming stripped 0 bases from V and 7 bases from J, with 10 bases between. The CDR3, as DNA: TGTGCCACCAGCAGAGAGAGGGCCTTAAATGAGCAGTTCTTC. This encodes CATSRERALNEQFF.

A few counts support this clone. This chain links TRBV6-6 with TRBJ2-7, with D possibly being TRBD1 (6 bases). The CDR3 covers 16 residues. Trimming removed 6 bases at V and 2 bases at J, with 20 bases between. CDR1 and CDR2 from the germline V gene are MNHNY and SVGAGI (reference sequence). CDR3 coding DNA: TGTGCCAGCAGGGTGCCGCGATGGGGGCGAACCTACGAGCAGTACTTC. Translation: CASRVPRWGRTYEQYF.

The rearrangement links TRBV5-6 to TRBJ1-1; TRBD1 matches at 11 bases. The junction had 7 bases not matched to a gene; V was cut back by 5 bases and J by 1 base. The CDR3 has 16 residues. Germline V lookup: CDR1 SGHDT, CDR2 YYEEEE. The CDR3 DNA reads TGTGCCAGCAGATTCGGACAGGGGGCGAAGAACACTGAAGCTTTCTTT. It codes for CASRFGQGAKNTEAFF.